The 16 T cell receptor beta chains below were found in one sample sequenced in a study of molecular identifiers for immune sequencing clone quantification (dated by TCRdb to 2016 to 2019). Library creation used PCR. For sequencing, a NextSeq 500 was employed. The public reads were run again by TCRdb, first through fastp at Q25 and then through MiXCR, and only productive beta chains were kept. Every distinct CDR3 protein forms one entry, paired with its most common genes and DNA. Present in this sample are 490,000 or so distinct CDR3 sequences, about 25% of which were seen just once. The ten biggest clones cover about 0.75% of the sample. Sequencing used naive CD8+ T cells from blood, with Jurkat cell RNA spiked in. Interpreted using the paper, the cell subset or site label stands for: FACS-sorted CD8+CD4-CCR7+CD45RA+ naive T cells. Receptors originate from a human donor in good health. Some libraries in this study had Jurkat cell RNA spiked in.

V gene TRBV5-1 combines with J gene TRBJ1-4; maybe TRBD1 (6 bases). The V gene lost 4 bases and the J gene lost 4 bases, with 11 bases spanning the gap. Germline CDR1 reads SGHRS; CDR2 reads YFSETQ. This CDR3 contains 14 residues. The chain's CDR3 is CASSLGANNEKLFF. The CDR3 DNA is TGCGCCAGCAGCCTGGGGGCCAATAATGAAAAACTGTTTTTT.

This clonotype was seen ten or more times. This chain uses TRBV29-1 with TRBJ1-2, with D unclear. V was cut by 0 bases and J by 0 bases, with 11 bases left in between. CDR3 length equals 15 residues. Germline V lookup: CDR1 SQVTM, CDR2 ANQGSEA. The CDR3, as DNA: TGCAGCGTTGAAGATGAGGACGGAGCTAACTATGGCTACACCTTC. Its translation is CSVEDEDGANYGYTF.

This clonotype was seen a few times. This chain uses TRBV10-3 with TRBJ2-3; TRBD1 matches 10 bases. The CDR3 is made up of 15 amino acids. The V and J ends lost 11 bases and 2 bases, in that order; junction bases with no gene match: 10. Germline V gene lookup returns CDR1 ENHRY and CDR2 SYGVKD. CDR3 protein: CAAAPGQGSTDTQYF. CDR3 bases: TGTGCCGCTGCACCGGGACAGGGGTCCACAGATACGCAGTATTTT.

V and J are TRBV27 and TRBJ2-1; no clear D. Germline CDR1 reads MNHEY; CDR2 reads SMNVEV (reference sequence). The CDR3 has 11 amino acids. V lost 3 bases to trimming and J lost 10 bases, with 7 bases between them. The CDR3 is CASSFSEEQFF. The CDR3 nucleotides read TGTGCCAGCAGTTTTTCCGAGGAGCAGTTCTTC.

This clonotype was recorded a few times. V is TRBV19 and J is TRBJ2-3, with a possible D match to TRBD1 (6 bases). Trimming removed 4 bases from V and 1 base from J, with 12 bases in between. This CDR3 is built from 15 residues. Germline V gives CDR1 LNHDA, CDR2 SQIVND (reference sequence). The CDR3 loop is CASSTRDTGTDTQYF. CDR3 DNA sequence: TGTGCCAGTAGTACCAGGGACACCGGCACAGATACGCAGTATTTT. The whole variable domain, filled in from reference TRBV19 and TRBJ2-3, reads DGGITQSPKYLFRKEGQNVTLSCEQNLNHDAMYWYRQDPGQGLRLIYYSQIVNDFQKGDIAEGYSVSREKKESFPLTVTSAQKNPTAFYLCASSTRDTGTDTQYFGPGTRLTVL.

The chain links TRBV19 to TRBJ1-2; D unclear. This CDR3 has 16 residues. V was clipped by 7 bases and J by 2 bases, with 20 bases between them. The germline V gene has CDR1 LNHDA and CDR2 SQIVND (reference sequence). CDR3 nucleotides: TGTGCCAGTACCAAGGATGGCTCCTTAAACAACTATGGCTACACCTTC. Residues: CASTKDGSLNNYGYTF. Drawing the rest from reference TRBV19 and TRBJ1-2, the complete variable domain is DGGITQSPKYLFRKEGQNVTLSCEQNLNHDAMYWYRQDPGQGLRLIYYSQIVNDFQKGDIAEGYSVSREKKESFPLTVTSAQKNPTAFYLCASTKDGSLNNYGYTFGSGTRLTVV.

A few counts support this clonotype. The rearrangement links TRBV27 to TRBJ2-2; D uncertain. This CDR3 has 13 residues. Germline CDR1 is MNHEY and CDR2 is SMNVEV (reference sequence). The V and J ends lost 1 base and 6 bases respectively, with 6 bases between them. CDR3 bases: TGTGCCAGCAGTTTATTGGGATCCGGGGAGCTGTTTTTT. It specifies CASSLLGSGELFF.

In this sample, this clonotype turned up many times. The genes are TRBV27 and TRBJ2-7; no clear D gene. This CDR3 contains 13 residues. The germline gives CDR1 MNHEY, CDR2 SMNVEV (reference sequence). V lost 2 bases and J 2 bases, leaving 7 bases between the germline ends. The CDR3 sequence: CASSLGRTYEQYF. The CDR3 nucleotides read TGTGCCAGCAGTTTAGGACGGACCTACGAGCAGTACTTC.

This chain connects TRBV2 to TRBJ1-2; D call uncertain. V lost 3 bases to trimming and J lost 0 bases, with 5 bases between them. Germline V gene lookup returns CDR1 SNHLY and CDR2 FYNNEI. The length of the CDR3 is 13 residues. CDR3 region: CASSELSNYGYTF. In DNA, the CDR3 is TGTGCCAGCAGTGAGTTGTCTAACTATGGCTACACCTTC.

The rearrangement joins TRBV20-1 to TRBJ1-1; no reliable D call. V lost 5 bases, J lost 0 bases, and 16 bases lay in between. The CDR3 consists of 15 residues. Germline-derived CDR1 and CDR2 are DFQATT and SNEGSKA (reference sequence). For the CDR3, the DNA is TGCAGTGCTGATAAGAACACCCCCATGAACACTGAAGCTTTCTTT. It encodes CSADKNTPMNTEAFF.

On this clonotype itself: Being one base from a much bigger clone, this may be a read error. The chain has TRBV6-2 or TRBV6-3 and TRBJ1-1, with D uncertain. CDR1 and CDR2 from the germline V gene are MNHEY and SVGEGT. The CDR3 is 11 amino acids. CDR3 region: CTSRSGLAAFF. The CDR3 DNA is TGTACCAGCAGATCCGGTCTGGCAGCTTTCTTT.

The chain recombines TRBV19 with TRBJ2-7; a weak D match, TRBD2 (5 bases). CDR1 is LNHDA, CDR2 SQIVND, per germline (reference sequence). V lost 3 bases, J lost 1 base, and 10 bases lay in between. The CDR3 loop spans 14 amino acids. The CDR3 nucleotides are TGTGCCAGTAGTATCGGGGTCGGTTCCTACGAGCAGTACTTC. Protein sequence: CASSIGVGSYEQYF. Full variable domain (outside the CDR3, taken from reference TRBV19 and TRBJ2-7): DGGITQSPKYLFRKEGQNVTLSCEQNLNHDAMYWYRQDPGQGLRLIYYSQIVNDFQKGDIAEGYSVSREKKESFPLTVTSAQKNPTAFYLCASSIGVGSYEQYFGPGTRLTVT.

As concerns this clonotype: A read error may be the cause here, since a much bigger clone is one base away. V and J are TRBV7-6 and TRBJ1-5; perhaps TRBD1 as D (5 bases). CDR3 size: 15 residues. The V gene's germline CDR1 is SGHVS and CDR2 FNYEAQ. The CDR3 region has the DNA TGTGCCAGCAGCCCGACCACAGGTGGCAATCAGCTCCAGCATTTT. Protein sequence: CASSPTTGGNQLQHF.

Concerning this clonotype: The CDR3 does not close with the conserved phenylalanine or tryptophan, likely indicating a read error. V is TRBV27 and J is TRBJ1-6; possibly TRBD1 for D (5 bases). Trimming left V 3 bases short and J 7 bases short, with 10 bases between. This CDR3 region has 14 residues. The germline V gene encodes CDR1 MNHEY and CDR2 SMNVEV (reference sequence). The CDR3 region is CASSLGRVNSPLHI. The CDR3 nucleotides read TGTGCCAGCAGTTTGGGCAGGGTGAATTCACCCCTCCACATT.

This clonotype was seen more than once but under ten times. The chain is built from TRBV27 and TRBJ2-7, with 7 bases matching TRBD1. V lost 6 bases to trimming and J lost 6 bases; unmatched junction nucleotides: 5. The germline CDR1 and CDR2 sequences are MNHEY and SMNVEV (reference sequence). This CDR3 contains 12 residues. The CDR3 sequence: CASSRQGGEQYF. The CDR3 DNA reads TGTGCCAGCAGCCGACAGGGTGGCGAGCAGTACTTC.

This clonotype was recorded at least ten times. The V gene is TRBV20-1, the J gene TRBJ2-7, with no clear D. The CDR3 runs to 11 residues. CDR1 and CDR2 from the germline V gene are DFQATT and SNEGSKA (reference sequence). V was clipped by 4 bases and J by 4 bases, with 8 bases between them. CDR3 nucleotides: TGCAGTGCTATAGACGGGTACGAGCAGTACTTC. It codes for CSAIDGYEQYF.